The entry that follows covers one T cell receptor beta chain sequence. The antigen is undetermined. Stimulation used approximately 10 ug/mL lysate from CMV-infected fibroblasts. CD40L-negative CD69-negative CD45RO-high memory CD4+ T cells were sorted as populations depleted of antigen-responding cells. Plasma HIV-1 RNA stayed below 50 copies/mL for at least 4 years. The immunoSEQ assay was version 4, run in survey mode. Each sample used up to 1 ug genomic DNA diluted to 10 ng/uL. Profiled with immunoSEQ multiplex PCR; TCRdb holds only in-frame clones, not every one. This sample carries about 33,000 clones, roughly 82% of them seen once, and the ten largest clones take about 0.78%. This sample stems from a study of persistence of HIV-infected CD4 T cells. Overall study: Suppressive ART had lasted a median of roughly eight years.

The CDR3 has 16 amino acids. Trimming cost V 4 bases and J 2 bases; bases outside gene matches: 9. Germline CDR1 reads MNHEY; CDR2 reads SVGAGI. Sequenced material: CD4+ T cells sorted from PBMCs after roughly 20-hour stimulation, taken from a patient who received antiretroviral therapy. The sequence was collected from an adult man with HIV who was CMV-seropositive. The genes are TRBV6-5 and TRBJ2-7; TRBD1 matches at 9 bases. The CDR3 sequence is CASSSLPGQGPYEQYF. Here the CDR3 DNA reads TGTGCCAGCAGTTCCTTACCGGGACAGGGACCCTACGAGCAGTACTTC.